This TCR beta chain was captured in a study of blood T cell repertoires in COVID-19. Overall study: The United States, Italy and Spain supplied acute and convalescent COVID-19 samples. In each case, the material was cDNA or gDNA derived from T cells, B-cell-depleted T cells, or PBMCs.

This clone was seen once. The CDR3 runs 16 residues. V was shortened by 4 bases and J by 7 bases, with 22 bases between the two germline ends. CDR1 is SGHTA, CDR2 FQGNSA, per germline. Authors' analysis steps: It was from reference gene primer amplification that nucleated cell counts were estimated. The table came from immunoSEQ multiplex PCR; TCRdb's copy has only in-frame clones and leaves some out. The V and J calls and clone size were taken over from that table, and D and trimming were inferred from the DNA. This table holds some 110,000 clones, 60% to 80% found once. V gene TRBV7-2 combines with J gene TRBJ2-5; no reliable D call. The origin of this receptor is a human donor with acute or convalescent COVID-19. The donor label of this sample is uncertain. What was sequenced was peripheral blood. The CDR3: CASSSGGGRTRGTQYF. The CDR3 nucleotides read TGTGCCAGCAGCTCCGGTGGCGGCAGAACAAGAGGGACCCAGTACTTC.